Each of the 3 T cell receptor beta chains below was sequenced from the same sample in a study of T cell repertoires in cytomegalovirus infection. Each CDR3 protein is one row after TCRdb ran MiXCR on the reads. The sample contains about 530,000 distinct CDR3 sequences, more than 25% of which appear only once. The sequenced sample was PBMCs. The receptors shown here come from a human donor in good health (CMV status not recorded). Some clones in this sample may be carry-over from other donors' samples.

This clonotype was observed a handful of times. The CDR3 nucleotides read TGTGCCAGCAGCTTTGACAGGATGTATGAGCAGTTCTTC. Protein: CASSFDRMYEQFF. The chain has TRBV7-2 and TRBJ2-1; D may be TRBD1 (6 bases). Germline lookup yields CDR1 SGHTA and CDR2 FQGNSA. The CDR3 runs to 13 residues. Trimming took 3 bases from V and 8 from J, leaving 11 bases between them.

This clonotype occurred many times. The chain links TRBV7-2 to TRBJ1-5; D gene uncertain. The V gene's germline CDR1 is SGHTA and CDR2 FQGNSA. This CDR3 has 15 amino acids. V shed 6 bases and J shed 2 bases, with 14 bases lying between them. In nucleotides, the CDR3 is TGTGCCAGCAGTTGGTTTGGTCAGGGCAATCAGCCCCAGCATTTT. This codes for CASSWFGQGNQPQHF. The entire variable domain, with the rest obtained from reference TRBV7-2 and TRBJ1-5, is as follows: GAGVSQSPSNKVTEKGKDVELRCDPISGHTALYWYRQSLGQGLEFLIYFQGNSAPDKSGLPSDRFSAERTGGSVSTLTIQRTQQEDSAVYLCASSWFGQGNQPQHFGDGTRLSIL.

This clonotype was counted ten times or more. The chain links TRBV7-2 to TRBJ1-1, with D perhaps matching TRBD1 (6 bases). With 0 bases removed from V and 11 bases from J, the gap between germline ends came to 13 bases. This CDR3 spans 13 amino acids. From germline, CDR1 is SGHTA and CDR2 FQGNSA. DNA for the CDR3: TGTGCCAGCAGCTTAGCGGGGACAAGGGGCGCTTTCTTT. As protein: CASSLAGTRGAFF. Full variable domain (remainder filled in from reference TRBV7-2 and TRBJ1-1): GAGVSQSPSNKVTEKGKDVELRCDPISGHTALYWYRQSLGQGLEFLIYFQGNSAPDKSGLPSDRFSAERTGGSVSTLTIQRTQQEDSAVYLCASSLAGTRGAFFGQGTRLTVV.